The following is a T cell receptor beta chain sequence with its context. The CDR3 covers 13 residues. V dropped 3 bases and J dropped 7; count of bases not matched to a gene: 5. The germline gives CDR1 LNHNV, CDR2 YYDKDF (reference sequence). Original processing notes: Cell counts per sample came from amplifying reference gene primers. Sequencing used immunoSEQ multiplex PCR; TCRdb keeps in-frame clones, though not all of them. V and J calls and clone size are as listed in that table; D and trimming were resolved from the DNA. The data contain 50,000 to 55,000 clones, 87% of them singletons. This sample is part of a study of blood T cell repertoires in COVID-19.

The V gene is TRBV15, the J gene TRBJ2-7; 8 bases are shared with TRBD1. This clonotype was obtained from a man aged 50-59 years with active COVID-19. The sequenced sample consisted of peripheral blood. CDR3 DNA: TGTGCCACCAGCAGGCGGCAGGGGGCTGAGCAGTACTTC. This encodes CATSRRQGAEQYF.